This T cell receptor (beta chain) was sequenced during a study of blood T cell repertoires in COVID-19. Study context: COVID-19 samples collected from the United States, Italy and Spain covered acute and convalescent phases.

This clone has a handful of counts. Method: immunoSEQ multiplex PCR; TCRdb's copy keeps in-frame clones and lacks some. The table includes about half a million clones, 75% to 90% detected once. This clonotype originated in a man between 18 and 29 years old with COVID-19, enrolled during active disease. What was sequenced was peripheral blood.

CDR3 coding DNA: TGTGCCACCAGTGAGTCAGGGACAGGGGCGCTTCAGCCCCAGCATTTT. Protein sequence: CATSESGTGALQPQHF. The chain couples TRBV24-1 to TRBJ1-5; 10 bases are a match to TRBD1. Germline CDR1 and CDR2: KGHDR and SFDVKD. J lost 6 bases, V lost 4 bases, and 8 bases had no gene match. This CDR3 has 16 amino acids.